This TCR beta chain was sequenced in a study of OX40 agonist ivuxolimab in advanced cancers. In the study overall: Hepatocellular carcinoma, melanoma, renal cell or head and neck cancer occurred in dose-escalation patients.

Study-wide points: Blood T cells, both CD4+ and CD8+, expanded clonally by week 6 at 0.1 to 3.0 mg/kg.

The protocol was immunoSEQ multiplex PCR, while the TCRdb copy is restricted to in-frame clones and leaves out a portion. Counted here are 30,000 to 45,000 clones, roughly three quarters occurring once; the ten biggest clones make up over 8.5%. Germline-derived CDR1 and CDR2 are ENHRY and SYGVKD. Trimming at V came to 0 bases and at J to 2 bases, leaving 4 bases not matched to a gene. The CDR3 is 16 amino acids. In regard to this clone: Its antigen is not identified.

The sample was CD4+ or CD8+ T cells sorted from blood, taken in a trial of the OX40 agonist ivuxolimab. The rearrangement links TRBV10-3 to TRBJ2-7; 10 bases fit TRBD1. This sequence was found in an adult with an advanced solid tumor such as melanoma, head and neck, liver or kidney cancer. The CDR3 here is CAISESEGTGAYEQYF. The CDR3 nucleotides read TGTGCCATCAGTGAGTCAGAAGGGACAGGGGCCTACGAGCAGTACTTC.